This T cell receptor beta chain was found in a study of blood T cells in healthy people across ages. Across the study: About one barcoded beta molecule per two T cells was the capture yield of template switching.

Many counts were recorded for this clonotype. Germline assignment: CDR1 MNHNS and CDR2 SASEGT. V lost 8 bases and J lost 4, with 16 bases in between. CDR3 length: 14 amino acids. It was with a sample-barcoded 5' primer and a J-beta primer mix that a second PCR of about 6 to 12 cycles was run. TCRdb reanalysed the 5' RACE reads using MiXCR and keeps one entry per CDR3 protein. The sample includes some 890,000 distinct CDR3 sequences, about 28% of them seen just once. These data also formed part of another study, on T cells of mothers and their children. That work states: Three healthy Caucasian mothers and their six children donated. Maternal samples each gave over 9.5 million TCR beta CDR3 reads, and child samples some 2.8 million each.

The gene calls are TRBV6-1 and TRBJ2-3; possibly TRBD1 or TRBD2 for D (6 bases each). Input material: blood. This TCR came from a woman between 35 and 50 years old in good health. CDR3 amino acids: CASAWGAGSDTQYF. DNA for the CDR3: TGTGCCAGCGCTTGGGGGGCCGGTTCAGATACGCAGTATTTT.